The clone carrying this T cell receptor beta chain was recorded many times. This entry comes from a study of early T cells in non-severe SARS-CoV-2 infection. Using its own MiXCR run on the 5' RACE reads, TCRdb lists one record per CDR3 protein. This table has roughly 47,000 distinct CDR3 sequences, about 6.5% appearing once. Germline V lookup: CDR1 SGDLS, CDR2 YYNGEE. This CDR3 region has 16 residues. V trimming: 0 bases; J trimming: 0 bases; junction bases outside the gene matches: 4. This specimen was whole blood, taken at baseline. The rearrangement joins TRBV9 to TRBJ2-3; 7 bases line up with TRBD1. The sequence was collected from an adult who was a healthcare worker with PCR-confirmed SARS-CoV-2 infection or an uninfected control (not recorded which). CDR3 protein: CASSVATTGSTDTQYF. CDR3 in DNA: TGTGCCAGCAGCGTAGCTACGACAGGGAGCACAGATACGCAGTATTTT.